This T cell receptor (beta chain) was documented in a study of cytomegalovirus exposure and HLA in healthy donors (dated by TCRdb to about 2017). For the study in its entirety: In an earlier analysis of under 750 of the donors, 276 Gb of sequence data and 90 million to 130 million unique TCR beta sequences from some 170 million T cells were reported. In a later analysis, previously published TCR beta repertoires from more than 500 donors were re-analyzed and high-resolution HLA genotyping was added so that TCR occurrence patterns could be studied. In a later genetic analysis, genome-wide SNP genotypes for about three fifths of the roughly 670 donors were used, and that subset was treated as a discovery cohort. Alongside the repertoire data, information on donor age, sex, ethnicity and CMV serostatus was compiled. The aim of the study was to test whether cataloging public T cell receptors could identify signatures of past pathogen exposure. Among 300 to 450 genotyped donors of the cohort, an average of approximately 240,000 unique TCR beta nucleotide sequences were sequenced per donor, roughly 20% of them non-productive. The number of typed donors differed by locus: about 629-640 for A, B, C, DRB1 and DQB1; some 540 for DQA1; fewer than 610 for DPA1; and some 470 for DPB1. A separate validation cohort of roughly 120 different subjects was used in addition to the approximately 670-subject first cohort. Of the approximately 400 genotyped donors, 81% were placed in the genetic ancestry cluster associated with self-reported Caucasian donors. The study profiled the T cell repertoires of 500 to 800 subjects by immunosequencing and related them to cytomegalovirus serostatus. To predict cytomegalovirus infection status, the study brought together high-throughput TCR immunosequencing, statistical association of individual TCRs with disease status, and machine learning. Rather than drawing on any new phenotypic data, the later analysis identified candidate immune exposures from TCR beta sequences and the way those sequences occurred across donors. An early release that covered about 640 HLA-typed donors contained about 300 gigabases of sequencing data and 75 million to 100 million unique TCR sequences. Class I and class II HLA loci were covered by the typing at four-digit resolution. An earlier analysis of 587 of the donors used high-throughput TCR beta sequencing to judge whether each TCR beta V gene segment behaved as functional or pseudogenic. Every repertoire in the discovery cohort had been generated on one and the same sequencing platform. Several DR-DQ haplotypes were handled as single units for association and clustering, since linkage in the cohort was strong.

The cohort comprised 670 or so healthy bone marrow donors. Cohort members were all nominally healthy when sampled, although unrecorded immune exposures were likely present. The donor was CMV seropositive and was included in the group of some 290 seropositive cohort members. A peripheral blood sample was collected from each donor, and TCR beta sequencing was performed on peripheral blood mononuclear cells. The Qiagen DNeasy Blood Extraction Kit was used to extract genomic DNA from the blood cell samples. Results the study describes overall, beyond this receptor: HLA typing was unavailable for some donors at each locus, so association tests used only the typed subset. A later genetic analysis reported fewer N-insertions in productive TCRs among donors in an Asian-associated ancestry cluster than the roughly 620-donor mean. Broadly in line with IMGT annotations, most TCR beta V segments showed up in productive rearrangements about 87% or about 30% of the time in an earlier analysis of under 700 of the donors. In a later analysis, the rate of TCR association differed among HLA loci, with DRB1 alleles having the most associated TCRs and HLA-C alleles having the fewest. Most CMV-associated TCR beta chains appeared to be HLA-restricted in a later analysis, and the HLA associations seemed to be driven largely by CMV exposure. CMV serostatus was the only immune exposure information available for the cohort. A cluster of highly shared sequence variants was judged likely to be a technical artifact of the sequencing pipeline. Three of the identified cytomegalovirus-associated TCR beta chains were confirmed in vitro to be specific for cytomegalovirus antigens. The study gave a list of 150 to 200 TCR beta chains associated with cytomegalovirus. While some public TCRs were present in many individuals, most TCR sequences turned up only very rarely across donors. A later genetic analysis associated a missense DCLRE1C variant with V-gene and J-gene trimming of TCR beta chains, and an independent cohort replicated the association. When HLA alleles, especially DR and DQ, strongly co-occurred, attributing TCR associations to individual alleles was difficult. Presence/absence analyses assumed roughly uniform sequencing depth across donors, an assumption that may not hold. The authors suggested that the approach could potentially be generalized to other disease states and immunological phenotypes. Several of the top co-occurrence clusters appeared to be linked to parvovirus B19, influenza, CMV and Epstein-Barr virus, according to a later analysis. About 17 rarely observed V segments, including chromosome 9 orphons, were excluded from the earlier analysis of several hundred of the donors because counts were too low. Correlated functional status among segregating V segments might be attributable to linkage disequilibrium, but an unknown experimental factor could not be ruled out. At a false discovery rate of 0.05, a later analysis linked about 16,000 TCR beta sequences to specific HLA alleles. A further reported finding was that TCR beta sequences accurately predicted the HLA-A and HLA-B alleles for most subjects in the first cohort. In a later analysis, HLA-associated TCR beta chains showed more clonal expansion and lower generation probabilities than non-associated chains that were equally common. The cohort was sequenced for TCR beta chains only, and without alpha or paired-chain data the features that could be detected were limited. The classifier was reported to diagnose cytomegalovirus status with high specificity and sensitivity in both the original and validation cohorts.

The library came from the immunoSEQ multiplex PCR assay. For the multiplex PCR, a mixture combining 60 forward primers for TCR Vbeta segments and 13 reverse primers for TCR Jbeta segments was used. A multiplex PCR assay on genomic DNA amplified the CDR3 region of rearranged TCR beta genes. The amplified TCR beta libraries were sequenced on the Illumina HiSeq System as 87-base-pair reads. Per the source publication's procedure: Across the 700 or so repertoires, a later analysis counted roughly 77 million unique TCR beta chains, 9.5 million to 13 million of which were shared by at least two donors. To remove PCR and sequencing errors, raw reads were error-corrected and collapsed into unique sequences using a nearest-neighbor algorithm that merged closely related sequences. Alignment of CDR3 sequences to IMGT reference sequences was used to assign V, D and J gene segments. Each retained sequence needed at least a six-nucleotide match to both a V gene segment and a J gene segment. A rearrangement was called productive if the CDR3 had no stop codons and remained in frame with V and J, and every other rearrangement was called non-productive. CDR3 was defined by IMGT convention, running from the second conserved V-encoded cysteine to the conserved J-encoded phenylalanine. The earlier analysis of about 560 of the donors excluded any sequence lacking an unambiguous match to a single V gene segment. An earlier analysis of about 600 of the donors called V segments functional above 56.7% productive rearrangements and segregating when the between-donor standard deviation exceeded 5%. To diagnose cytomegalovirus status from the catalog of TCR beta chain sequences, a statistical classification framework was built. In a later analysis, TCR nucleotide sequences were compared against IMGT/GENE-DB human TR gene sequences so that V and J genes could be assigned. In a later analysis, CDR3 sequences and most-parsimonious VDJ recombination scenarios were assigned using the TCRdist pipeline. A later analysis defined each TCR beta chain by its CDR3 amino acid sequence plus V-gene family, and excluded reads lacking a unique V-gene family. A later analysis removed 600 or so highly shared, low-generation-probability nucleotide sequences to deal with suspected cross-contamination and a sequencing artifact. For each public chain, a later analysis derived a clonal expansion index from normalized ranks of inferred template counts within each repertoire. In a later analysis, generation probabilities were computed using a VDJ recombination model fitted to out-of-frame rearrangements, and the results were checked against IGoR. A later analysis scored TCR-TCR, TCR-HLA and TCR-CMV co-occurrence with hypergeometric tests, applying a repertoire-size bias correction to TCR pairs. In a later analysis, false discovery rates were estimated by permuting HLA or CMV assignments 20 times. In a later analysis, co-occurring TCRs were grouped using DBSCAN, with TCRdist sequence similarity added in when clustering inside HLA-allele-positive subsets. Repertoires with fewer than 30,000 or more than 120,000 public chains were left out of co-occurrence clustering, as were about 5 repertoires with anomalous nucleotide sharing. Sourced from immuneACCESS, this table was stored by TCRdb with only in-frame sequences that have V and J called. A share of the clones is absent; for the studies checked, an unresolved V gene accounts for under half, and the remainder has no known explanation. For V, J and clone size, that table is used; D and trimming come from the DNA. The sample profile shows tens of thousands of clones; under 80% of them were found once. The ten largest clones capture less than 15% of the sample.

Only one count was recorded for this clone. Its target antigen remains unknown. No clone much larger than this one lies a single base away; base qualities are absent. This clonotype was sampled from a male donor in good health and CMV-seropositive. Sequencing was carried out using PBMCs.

The CDR3 sequence is CASRGQGLSYEQYF. The sequenced DNA: TGTGCCAGTAGAGGACAGGGCCTCTCCTACGAGCAGTACTTC. The sequence joins TRBV19 to TRBJ2-5, with 8 bases matching TRBD1. The assigned J gene may be wrong: the sequence end matches TRBJ2-7 better. Looking up the germline V gene (reference sequence) yields CDR1 LNHDA and CDR2 SQIVND. Taken from cysteine to phenylalanine, the CDR3 has 14 residues. Just the 42-base CDR3 DNA is kept, in frame starting at base 1.